Described below is a single T cell receptor (beta chain) sequence and its context. Original processing notes: Estimation of nucleated cell counts relied on the amplification of reference gene primers. Repertoires were generated with immunoSEQ multiplex PCR, while TCRdb's copy carries only in-frame clones and drops some. The DNA gave D and trimming, while V, J and clone size come from that table. The repertoire has a few hundred thousand clones, approximately 80% of them found once; the top ten carry roughly 2%. The entry originates in a study of blood T cell repertoires in COVID-19. Study context: Sites in the United States, Italy and Spain provided acute and convalescent COVID-19 samples. T cells, B-cell-depleted T cells, or PBMCs supplied cDNA or gDNA.

Germline V gene lookup returns CDR1 WSHSY and CDR2 SAAADI. With V trimmed by 6 bases and J by 2 bases, 10 bases remained unmatched. CDR3 length: 16 amino acids. The sample taken for sequencing was peripheral blood. The chain combines TRBV10-2 with TRBJ2-7; 10 positions agree with TRBD1. This clonotype originated in a man aged 25 to 40 who had recovered from COVID-19. CDR3 region: CASRAGTGAHPYEQYF. CDR3 sequence (DNA): TGCGCCAGCAGGGCCGGGACAGGGGCACACCCCTACGAGCAGTACTTC.